This TCR beta chain is drawn from a study of T cells after yellow fever vaccination. About the study: Where fractions had low cell numbers, libraries were prepared from them with the SMART-Seq v4 Ultra Low Input RNA kit.

This clonotype showed up just a few times. A much larger clone differs by one base, so this may be a read error. TCRdb itself ran the 5' RACE reads through MiXCR, one entry per CDR3 protein. The table shows 300,000 to 400,000 distinct CDR3 sequences, with roughly 10% occurring only once. The V gene lost 1 base and the J gene lost 10 bases, with 14 bases spanning the gap. The CDR3 is 15 amino acids. The V gene's germline CDR1 is MGHRA and CDR2 YSYEKL. The sequencing here drew on CD4+ T cells sorted from PBMCs, taken 45 days after the yellow fever booster vaccination. The clonotype comes from a man younger than 30 who received the YFV17D yellow fever vaccine. This chain connects TRBV4-1 to TRBJ1-6; no reliable D call. The CDR3 DNA reads TGCGCCAGCAGCCAAGGGAGTAGACCCCACTCACCCCTCCACTTT. Translation gives CASSQGSRPHSPLHF.